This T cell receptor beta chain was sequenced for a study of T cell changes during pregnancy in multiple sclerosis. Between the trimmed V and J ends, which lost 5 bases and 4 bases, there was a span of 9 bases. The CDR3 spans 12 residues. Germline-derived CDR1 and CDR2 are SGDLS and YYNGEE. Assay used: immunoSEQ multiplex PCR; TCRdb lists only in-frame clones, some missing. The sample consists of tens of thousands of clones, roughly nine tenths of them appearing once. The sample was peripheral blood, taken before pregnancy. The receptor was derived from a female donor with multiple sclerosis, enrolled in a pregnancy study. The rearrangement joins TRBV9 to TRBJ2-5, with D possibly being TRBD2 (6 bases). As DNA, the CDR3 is TGTGCCAGCAGTAGGGGAGGAGAGACCCAGTACTTC. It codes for CASSRGGETQYF.